This is a list of T cell receptor beta chains from one sample in a study of cytomegalovirus exposure and HLA in healthy donors. Repertoires were generated with immunoSEQ multiplex PCR, while TCRdb's copy carries only in-frame clones and drops some. The repertoire includes some 100,000 clones, 65% to 75% of them detected once, and about 14% sits in the top ten. The specimen sequenced was PBMCs. These receptors originate from a woman in her 70s in good health and CMV-seropositive. Both conserved end residues are part of each CDR3. The D gene is left open where the match is weak. The size of a clone is reported for some rows only, either as once, few or many, or as a class for expanded clones.

j_call d_call v_call clone_size cdr3_aa cdr3_nt
TRBJ2-7 . TRBV6-5 . CASRRPGNTGEQYF TGTGCCAGCAGGCGACCGGGAAATACGGGGGAGCAGTACTTC
TRBJ1-1 . TRBV6-1 . CASSPLAGIGEAFF TGTGCCAGCAGTCCCCTGGCCGGGATAGGGGAAGCTTTCTTT
TRBJ2-3 . TRBV6-5 . CASSPGRQITDMQYF TGTGCCAGCAGTCCGGGGAGACAAATCACAGATATGCAGTATTTT
TRBJ1-1 . TRBV10-3 few CAISAQGNTEAFF TGTGCCATCAGTGCCCAGGGGAACACTGAAGCTTTCTTT
TRBJ1-1 . TRBV7-9 . CASSLGGSTEAFF TGTGCCAGCAGCTTGGGGGGGAGCACTGAAGCTTTCTTT
TRBJ1-1 TRBD1 TRBV2 few CASSELGQDLTEAFF TGTGCCAGCAGTGAATTGGGACAGGACCTCACTGAAGCTTTCTTT
TRBJ2-7 . TRBV28 . CASSLGRKQQYF TGTGCCAGCAGTTTAGGCAGAAAACAGCAGTACTTC
TRBJ1-2 TRBD1 TRBV18 once CASSPLYAVQGDYGYTF TGTGCCAGCTCACCTCTGTACGCGGTACAGGGGGACTATGGCTACACCTTC
TRBJ2-4 TRBD1 TRBV7-6 . CASSFDPGQGDIQYF TGTGCCAGCAGCTTTGACCCGGGACAGGGTGACATTCAGTACTTC
TRBJ1-6 . TRBV6-5 . CASSWRGGNSPLHF TGTGCCAGCAGTTGGCGGGGGGGTAATTCACCCCTCCACTTT
TRBJ2-2 TRBD1 TRBV27 . CASSLDRASGELFF TGTGCCAGCAGCCTGGACAGGGCGAGCGGGGAGCTGTTTTTT
TRBJ2-1 TRBD2 TRBV29-1 . CSAATSGSSDEQFF TGCAGCGCTGCGACTAGCGGGAGTTCGGATGAGCAGTTCTTC
TRBJ2-7 . TRBV11-2 . CASSIGTTGYYEQYF TGTGCCAGCAGCATCGGGACAACGGGCTACTACGAGCAGTACTTC
TRBJ2-1 TRBD2 TRBV18 . CASSGTSGVYNEQFF TGTGCCAGCTCGGGGACTAGCGGGGTCTACAATGAGCAGTTCTTC
TRBJ2-7 . TRBV7-2 . CASSLATGPYEQYF TGTGCCAGCAGCTTAGCCACAGGCCCCTACGAGCAGTACTTC
TRBJ2-7 TRBD2 TRBV7-2 . CASSPRGGMSYEQYF TGTGCCAGCAGCCCCCGCGGGGGGATGAGCTACGAGCAGTACTTC
TRBJ2-3 . TRBV19 . CASSDRLKVTDTQYF TGTGCCAGTAGTGACAGGTTAAAGGTCACAGATACGCAGTATTTT
TRBJ2-3 TRBD1 TRBV7-9 . CASSLRQGADTQYF TGTGCCAGCAGCTTGAGACAGGGGGCAGATACGCAGTATTTT
TRBJ1-1 . TRBV2 . CASRRTLADTEAFF TGTGCCAGCCGCAGGACTCTGGCGGACACTGAAGCTTTCTTT
TRBJ1-5 . TRBV5-4 . CASSLGAGGNQPQHF TGTGCCAGCAGCTTAGGGGCCGGTGGCAATCAGCCCCAGCATTTT
TRBJ1-2 . TRBV6-5 . CASSPRFYGYTF TGTGCCAGCAGTCCGAGGTTCTATGGCTACACCTTC
TRBJ2-1 TRBD2 TRBV4-1 . CASSQRAGGNEQFF TGCGCCAGCAGCCAGCGGGCGGGAGGGAATGAGCAGTTCTTC
TRBJ1-2 TRBD1 TRBV27 few CASSQGQGRYGYTF TGTGCCAGCAGCCAAGGACAGGGGAGGTATGGCTACACCTTC
TRBJ2-3 . TRBV7-8 few CASIRGGGISTDTQYF TGTGCCAGCATTAGGGGCGGGGGCATTAGCACAGATACGCAGTATTTT
TRBJ2-7 . TRBV6-5 . CASSYSGSLDGQYF TGTGCCAGCAGTTACTCCGGCTCGCTAGACGGGCAGTACTTC
TRBJ2-5 TRBD1 TRBV5-5 . CASSLAIQGAETQYF TGTGCCAGCAGCTTGGCCATTCAGGGGGCGGAGACCCAGTACTTC
TRBJ2-7 TRBD2 TRBV18 . CASSPGIAGAEQYF TGTGCCAGCTCACCAGGAATAGCGGGAGCCGAGCAGTACTTC
TRBJ2-7 . TRBV5-1 . CASSFEGYEQYF TGCGCCAGCAGCTTTGAGGGCTACGAGCAGTACTTC
TRBJ2-3 TRBD2 TRBV7-2 few CASSLTSGVTDTQYF TGTGCCAGCAGCTTAACTAGCGGGGTCACAGATACGCAGTATTTT
TRBJ2-5 TRBD1 TRBV5-5 few CASSSKYRDRVLQETQYF TGTGCCAGCAGCTCGAAGTACCGGGACAGGGTTCTTCAAGAGACCCAGTACTTC
TRBJ1-2 . TRBV6-1 . CASSRPGDHWGYTF TGTGCCAGCAGTCGACCGGGAGACCACTGGGGCTACACCTTC
TRBJ2-1 . TRBV5-6 . CASSTQTQRKFF TGTGCCAGCAGCACACAGACCCAAAGGAAATTCTTC
TRBJ2-1 TRBD2 TRBV11-2 . CASSSQRGGHNEQFF TGTGCCAGCAGCTCTCAGCGCGGGGGGCACAATGAGCAGTTCTTC
TRBJ2-2 . TRBV4-2 . CASSQDPVSGELFF TGTGCCAGCAGCCAAGATCCGGTATCCGGGGAGCTGTTTTTT
TRBJ1-6 . TRBV19 . CASNPRGRLGNSPLHF TGTGCCAGTAATCCCAGGGGCCGCCTCGGGAATTCACCCCTCCACTTT
TRBJ2-7 TRBD2 TRBV7-8 . CASIASRGGPYEQYF TGTGCCAGCATCGCGAGTCGGGGGGGTCCCTACGAGCAGTACTTC
TRBJ2-3 TRBD2 TRBV28 . CASSLAGGVTDTQYF TGTGCCAGCAGTTTAGCGGGAGGGGTCACAGATACGCAGTATTTT
TRBJ2-7 TRBD1 TRBV5-1 few CASSLNGQGANEQYF TGCGCCAGCAGCTTAAATGGGCAGGGGGCCAACGAGCAGTACTTC
TRBJ1-2 . TRBV30 . CAWRDKPYGYTF TGTGCCTGGAGGGACAAACCCTATGGCTACACCTTC
TRBJ2-4 . TRBV7-2 . CASSLGTENIQYF TGTGCCAGCAGCTTAGGGACAGAAAACATTCAGTACTTC
TRBJ2-1 TRBD2 TRBV6-5 many CASNRAGGMHEQFF TGTGCCAGCAACCGAGCGGGAGGAATGCATGAGCAGTTCTTC
TRBJ2-1 TRBD2 TRBV5-6 . CASSSRLAGSEQFF TGTGCCAGCAGCTCACGACTAGCGGGATCTGAGCAGTTCTTC
TRBJ2-2 . TRBV5-6 . CASSLLQPGSGELFF TGTGCCAGCAGCTTACTCCAACCGGGGTCCGGGGAGCTGTTTTTT
TRBJ2-5 . TRBV9 . CASSVDGARWETQYF TGTGCCAGCAGCGTAGATGGGGCGAGGTGGGAGACCCAGTACTTC
TRBJ2-4 . TRBV20-1 . CSAGRVNIQYF TGCAGTGCTGGCAGGGTAAACATTCAGTACTTC
TRBJ2-1 TRBD1 TRBV25-1 . CASSEYGTDNEQFF TGTGCCAGCAGTGAATATGGGACAGACAATGAGCAGTTCTTC
TRBJ1-2 . TRBV5-4 . CASSPPGGEYYGYTF TGTGCCAGCAGCCCCCCTGGGGGGGAATACTATGGCTACACCTTC
TRBJ2-1 . TRBV28 . CASSWVSREQFF TGTGCCAGCAGTTGGGTTTCCAGGGAGCAGTTCTTC
TRBJ2-2 TRBD2 TRBV9 . CASSDYRGGGTGELFF TGTGCCAGCAGCGATTACCGGGGGGGCGGCACCGGGGAGCTGTTTTTT
TRBJ1-1 TRBD1 TRBV28 few CASRKPKDRGRRMNTEAFF TGTGCCAGCAGGAAGCCAAAAGACAGGGGGCGCCGGATGAACACTGAAGCTTTCTTT